This T cell receptor beta chain was captured in a study of breast tumors, draining lymph nodes, adjacent tissues. The CDR3 sequence is 14 residues long. V lost 6 bases and J lost 2, with 16 bases in between. The germline gives CDR1 DFQATT, CDR2 SNEGSKA (reference sequence). Overall study findings and caveats: Findings are consistent with lymph node origin and intratumoral expansion of most tumor T cells. Tumor T cell lymph node origin was a supported hypothesis, not proven. Luminal-like breast cancer showed significantly greater tumor-nontumor repertoire similarity than basal-like breast cancer did. Compared with lymph nodes, tumors were less diverse; compared with nontumor tissue, more.

Points on this clonotype: Its matching antigen is unknown. The conserved final phenylalanine or tryptophan is absent from the CDR3, which likely points to a read error.

TCRdb reprocessed the multiplex PCR reads with MiXCR, giving one entry per CDR3 protein. This table holds fewer than 140,000 distinct CDR3 sequences, about 29% found once. The lymph nodes were axillary draining lymph nodes from breast cancer patients. Sequencing was done on a sample of axillary lymph node tissue. The chain combines TRBV20-1 with TRBJ1-1, with a weak D call TRBD1 (5 bases). This sequence was found in a female donor with breast cancer. Some clones in this sample may be carry-over from other donors' samples. In DNA, the CDR3 is TGCAGTGCCCTTGATATCGACAGTAACACTGAAGCTTTCCTT. Translating gives CSALDIDSNTEAFL.